This TCR beta chain was sequenced during a study of blood T cell repertoires in COVID-19. Study summary: Donors in the United States, Italy and Spain gave samples during acute or convalescent COVID-19.

Generated by immunoSEQ multiplex PCR, the TCRdb table keeps only in-frame clones and is missing some. The sample records roughly 77,000 clones, 88% being singletons. The CDR3 covers 15 residues. The junction had 3 bases not matched to a gene; V was cut back by 6 bases and J by 4 bases. CDR1 and CDR2 from the germline V gene are LNHDA and SQIVND (reference sequence). This chain links TRBV19 with TRBJ2-2; TRBD2 agrees at 12 bases. The sample consisted of peripheral blood. This TCR derives from a human donor in a cohort sampled during active COVID-19. CDR3 sequence reads: CASSLTSGGTGELFF. As DNA, the CDR3 is TGTGCCAGTAGCCTGACTAGCGGGGGCACCGGGGAGCTGTTTTTT.